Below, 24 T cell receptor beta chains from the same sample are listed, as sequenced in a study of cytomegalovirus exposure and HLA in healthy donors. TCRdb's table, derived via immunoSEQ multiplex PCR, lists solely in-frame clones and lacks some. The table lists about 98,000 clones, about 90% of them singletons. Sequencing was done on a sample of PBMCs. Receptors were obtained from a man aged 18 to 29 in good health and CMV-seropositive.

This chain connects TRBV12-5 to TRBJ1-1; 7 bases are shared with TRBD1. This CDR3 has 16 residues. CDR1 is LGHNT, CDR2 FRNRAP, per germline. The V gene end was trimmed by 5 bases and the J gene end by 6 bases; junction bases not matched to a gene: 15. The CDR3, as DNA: TGTGCTAGTGGTCCGCCCCTGACAGGGCCTCTTGCTGAAGCTTTCTTT. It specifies CASGPPLTGPLAEAFF.

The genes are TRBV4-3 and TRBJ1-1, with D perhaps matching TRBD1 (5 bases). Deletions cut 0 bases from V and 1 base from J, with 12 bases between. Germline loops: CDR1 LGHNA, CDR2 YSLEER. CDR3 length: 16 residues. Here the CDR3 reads CASSQDRVGGNTEAFF. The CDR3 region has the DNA TGCGCCAGCAGCCAAGATCGGGTCGGGGGGAACACTGAAGCTTTCTTT.

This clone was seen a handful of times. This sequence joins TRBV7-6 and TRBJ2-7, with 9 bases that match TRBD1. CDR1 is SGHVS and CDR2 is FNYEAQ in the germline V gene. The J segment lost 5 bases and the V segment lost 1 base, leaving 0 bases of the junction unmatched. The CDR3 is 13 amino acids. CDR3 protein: CASSLDRGHEQYF. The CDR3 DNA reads TGTGCCAGCAGCTTAGACAGGGGGCACGAGCAGTACTTC.

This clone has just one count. CDR3 loop: CASSPEGNDEKLFF. Written as DNA, the CDR3 is TGTGCCAGCAGCCCGGAGGGCAACGATGAAAAACTGTTTTTT. The chain links TRBV5-4 to TRBJ1-4; D remains unclear. The CDR3 has 14 amino acids. Germline-derived CDR1 and CDR2 are SGHNT and YYREEE (reference sequence). V was pared by 4 bases and J by 6 bases, with 13 bases between.

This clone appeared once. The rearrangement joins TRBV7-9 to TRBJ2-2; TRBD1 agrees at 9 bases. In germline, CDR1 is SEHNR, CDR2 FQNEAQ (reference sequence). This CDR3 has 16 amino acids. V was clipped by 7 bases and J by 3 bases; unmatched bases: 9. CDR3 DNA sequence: TGTGCCAGCATCCTAGACAGGGGGGCGTACACCGGGGAGCTGTTTTTT. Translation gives CASILDRGAYTGELFF.

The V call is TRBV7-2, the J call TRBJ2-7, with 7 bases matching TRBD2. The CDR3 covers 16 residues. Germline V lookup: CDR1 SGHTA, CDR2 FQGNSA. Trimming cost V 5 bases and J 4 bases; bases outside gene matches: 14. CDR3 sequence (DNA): TGTGCCAGCAGCCCCCCCCGGGTTGGGGGAGGGTACGAGCAGTACTTC. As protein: CASSPPRVGGGYEQYF.

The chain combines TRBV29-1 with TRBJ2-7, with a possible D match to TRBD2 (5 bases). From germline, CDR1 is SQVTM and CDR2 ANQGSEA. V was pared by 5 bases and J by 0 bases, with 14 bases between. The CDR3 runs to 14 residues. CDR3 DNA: TGCAGCGTTTTCGACTACCCTAACTCCTACGAGCAGTACTTC. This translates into CSVFDYPNSYEQYF.

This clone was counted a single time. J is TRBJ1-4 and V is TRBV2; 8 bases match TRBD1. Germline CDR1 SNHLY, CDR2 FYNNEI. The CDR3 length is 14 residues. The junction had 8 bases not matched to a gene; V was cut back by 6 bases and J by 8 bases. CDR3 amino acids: CASSVDRVGEKLFF. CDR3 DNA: TGTGCCAGCAGCGTGGACAGGGTAGGCGAAAAACTGTTTTTT.

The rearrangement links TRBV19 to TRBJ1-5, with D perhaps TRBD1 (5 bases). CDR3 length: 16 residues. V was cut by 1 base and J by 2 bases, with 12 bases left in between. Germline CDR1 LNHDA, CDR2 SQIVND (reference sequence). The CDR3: CASSIVGGNGNQPQHF. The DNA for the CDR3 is TGTGCCAGTAGTATAGTCGGGGGGAATGGCAATCAGCCCCAGCATTTT.

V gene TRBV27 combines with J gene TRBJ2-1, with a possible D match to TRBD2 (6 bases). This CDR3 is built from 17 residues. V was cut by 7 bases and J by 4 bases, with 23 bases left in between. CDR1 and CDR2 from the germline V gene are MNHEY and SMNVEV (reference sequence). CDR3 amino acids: CASKSLKRGGPYNEQFF. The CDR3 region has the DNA TGTGCCAGCAAGTCCCTAAAGAGGGGAGGCCCTTACAATGAGCAGTTCTTC.

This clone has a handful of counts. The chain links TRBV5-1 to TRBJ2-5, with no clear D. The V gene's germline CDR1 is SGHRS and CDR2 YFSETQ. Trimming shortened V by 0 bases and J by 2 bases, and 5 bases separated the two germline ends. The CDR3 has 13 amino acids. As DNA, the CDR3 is TGCGCCAGCAGCTTGGTTCAGCAAGAGACCCAGTACTTC. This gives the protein CASSLVQQETQYF.

This CDR3 is CAGRLAGNTGELFF. CDR3 DNA: TGTGCCGGGAGACTAGCGGGTAACACCGGGGAGCTGTTTTTT. The chain couples TRBV11-3 to TRBJ2-2; 10 bases are a match to TRBD2. This CDR3 region has 14 residues. The germline V gene encodes CDR1 SGHNT and CDR2 YENEEA. V was clipped by 11 bases and J by 2 bases; unmatched bases: 5.

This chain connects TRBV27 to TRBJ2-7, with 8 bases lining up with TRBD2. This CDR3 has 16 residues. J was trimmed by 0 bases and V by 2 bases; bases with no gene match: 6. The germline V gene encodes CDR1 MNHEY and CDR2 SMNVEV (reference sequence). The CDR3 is CASSLRSGRISYEQYF. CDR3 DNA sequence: TGTGCCAGCAGTTTACGAAGCGGGAGAATCTCCTACGAGCAGTACTTC.

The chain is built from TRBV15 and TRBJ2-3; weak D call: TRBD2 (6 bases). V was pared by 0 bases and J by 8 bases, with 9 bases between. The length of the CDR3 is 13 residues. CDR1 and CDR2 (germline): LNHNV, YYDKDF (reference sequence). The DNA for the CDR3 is TGTGCCACCAGCAGAGAATTCGGGGGTACGCAGTATTTT. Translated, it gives CATSREFGGTQYF. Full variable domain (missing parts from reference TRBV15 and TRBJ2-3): DAMVIQNPRYQVTQFGKPVTLSCSQTLNHNVMYWYQQKSSQAPKLLFHYYDKDFNNEADTPDNFQSRRPNTSFCFLDIRSPGLGDTAMYLCATSREFGGTQYFGPGTRLTVL.

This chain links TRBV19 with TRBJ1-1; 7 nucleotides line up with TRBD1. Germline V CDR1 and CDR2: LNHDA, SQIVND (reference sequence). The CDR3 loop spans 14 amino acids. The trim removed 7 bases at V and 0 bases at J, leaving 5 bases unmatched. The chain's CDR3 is CASNPTGVNTEAFF. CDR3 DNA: TGTGCCAGTAATCCCACAGGGGTGAACACTGAAGCTTTCTTT.

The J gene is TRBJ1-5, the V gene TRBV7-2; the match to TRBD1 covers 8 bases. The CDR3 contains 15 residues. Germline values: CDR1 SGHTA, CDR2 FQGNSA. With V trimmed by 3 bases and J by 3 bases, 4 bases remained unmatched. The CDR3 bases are TGTGCCAGCAGCTTTGCGACAGGGGTCAATCAGCCCCAGCATTTT. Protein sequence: CASSFATGVNQPQHF.

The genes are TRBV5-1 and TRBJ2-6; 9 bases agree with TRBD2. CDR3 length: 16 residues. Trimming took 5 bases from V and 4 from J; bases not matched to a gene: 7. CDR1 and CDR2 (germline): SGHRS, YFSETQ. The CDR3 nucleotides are TGCGCCAGCAGGCTAGCGGGAACTGTGGGGGCCAACGTCCTGACTTTC. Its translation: CASRLAGTVGANVLTF.

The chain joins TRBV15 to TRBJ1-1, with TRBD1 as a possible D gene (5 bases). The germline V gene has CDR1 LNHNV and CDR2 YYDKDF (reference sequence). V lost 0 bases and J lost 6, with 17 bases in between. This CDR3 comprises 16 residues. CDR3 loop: CATSRDLFKGFAEAFF. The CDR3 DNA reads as TGTGCCACCAGCAGAGATCTTTTCAAGGGGTTCGCTGAAGCTTTCTTT. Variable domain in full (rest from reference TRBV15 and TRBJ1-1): DAMVIQNPRYQVTQFGKPVTLSCSQTLNHNVMYWYQQKSSQAPKLLFHYYDKDFNNEADTPDNFQSRRPNTSFCFLDIRSPGLGDTAMYLCATSRDLFKGFAEAFFGQGTRLTVV.

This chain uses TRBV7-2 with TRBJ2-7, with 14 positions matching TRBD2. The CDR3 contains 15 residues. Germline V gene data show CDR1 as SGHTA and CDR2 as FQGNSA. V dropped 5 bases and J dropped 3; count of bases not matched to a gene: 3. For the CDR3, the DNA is TGTGCCAGCAGCCAGGGGACTAGCGGGAGCTACGAGCAGTACTTC. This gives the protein CASSQGTSGSYEQYF. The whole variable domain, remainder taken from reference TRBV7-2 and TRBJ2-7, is GAGVSQSPSNKVTEKGKDVELRCDPISGHTALYWYRQSLGQGLEFLIYFQGNSAPDKSGLPSDRFSAERTGGSVSTLTIQRTQQEDSAVYLCASSQGTSGSYEQYFGPGTRLTVT.

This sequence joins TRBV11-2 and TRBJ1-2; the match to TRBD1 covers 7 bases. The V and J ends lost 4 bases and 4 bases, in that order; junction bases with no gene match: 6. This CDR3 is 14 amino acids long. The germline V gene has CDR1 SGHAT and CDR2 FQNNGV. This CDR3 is CASSSGTDGYGYTF. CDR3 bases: TGTGCCAGCAGCTCCGGGACAGATGGCTATGGCTACACCTTC.

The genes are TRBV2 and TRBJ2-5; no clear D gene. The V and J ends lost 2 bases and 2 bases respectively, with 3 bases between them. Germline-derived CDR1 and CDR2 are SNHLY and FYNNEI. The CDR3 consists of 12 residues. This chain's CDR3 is CASSEQQETQYF. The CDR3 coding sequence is TGTGCCAGCAGTGAACAGCAAGAGACCCAGTACTTC.

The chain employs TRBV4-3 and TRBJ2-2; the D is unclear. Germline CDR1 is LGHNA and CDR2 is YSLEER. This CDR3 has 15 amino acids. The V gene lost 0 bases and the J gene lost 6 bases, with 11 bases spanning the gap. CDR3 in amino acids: CASSQDRFIAGELFF. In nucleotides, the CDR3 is TGCGCCAGCAGCCAAGACAGGTTTATAGCCGGGGAGCTGTTTTTT.

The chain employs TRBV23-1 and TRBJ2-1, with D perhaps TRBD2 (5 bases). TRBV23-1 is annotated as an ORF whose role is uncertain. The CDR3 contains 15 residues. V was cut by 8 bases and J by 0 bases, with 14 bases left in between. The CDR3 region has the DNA TGCGCCAGCGGGTGCGGGCAGAGCTCCTACAATGAGCAGTTCTTC. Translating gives CASGCGQSSYNEQFF.

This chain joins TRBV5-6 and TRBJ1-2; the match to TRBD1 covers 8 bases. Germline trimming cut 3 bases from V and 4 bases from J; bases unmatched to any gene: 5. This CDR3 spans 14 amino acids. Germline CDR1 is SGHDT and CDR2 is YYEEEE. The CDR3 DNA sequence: TGTGCCAGCAGCTCCCCGGACAGGGTCTATGGCTACACCTTC. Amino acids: CASSSPDRVYGYTF.